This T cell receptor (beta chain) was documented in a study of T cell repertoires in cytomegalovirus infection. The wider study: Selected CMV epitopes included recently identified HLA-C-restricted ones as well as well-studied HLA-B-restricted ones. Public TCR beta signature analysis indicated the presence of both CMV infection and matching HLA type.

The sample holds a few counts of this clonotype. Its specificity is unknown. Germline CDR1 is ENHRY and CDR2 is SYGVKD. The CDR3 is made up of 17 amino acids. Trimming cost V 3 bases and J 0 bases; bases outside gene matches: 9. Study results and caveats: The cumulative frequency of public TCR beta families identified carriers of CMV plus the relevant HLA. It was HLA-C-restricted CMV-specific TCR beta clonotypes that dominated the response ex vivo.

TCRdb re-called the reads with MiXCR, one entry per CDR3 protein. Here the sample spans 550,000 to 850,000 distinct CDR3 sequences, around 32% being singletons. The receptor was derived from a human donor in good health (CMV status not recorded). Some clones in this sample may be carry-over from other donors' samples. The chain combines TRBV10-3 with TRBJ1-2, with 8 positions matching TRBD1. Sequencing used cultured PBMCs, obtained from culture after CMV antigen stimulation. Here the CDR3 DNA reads TGTGCCATCAGTGACCCGACAGGGGCCAACGCTAACTATGGCTACACCTTC. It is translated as CAISDPTGANANYGYTF.